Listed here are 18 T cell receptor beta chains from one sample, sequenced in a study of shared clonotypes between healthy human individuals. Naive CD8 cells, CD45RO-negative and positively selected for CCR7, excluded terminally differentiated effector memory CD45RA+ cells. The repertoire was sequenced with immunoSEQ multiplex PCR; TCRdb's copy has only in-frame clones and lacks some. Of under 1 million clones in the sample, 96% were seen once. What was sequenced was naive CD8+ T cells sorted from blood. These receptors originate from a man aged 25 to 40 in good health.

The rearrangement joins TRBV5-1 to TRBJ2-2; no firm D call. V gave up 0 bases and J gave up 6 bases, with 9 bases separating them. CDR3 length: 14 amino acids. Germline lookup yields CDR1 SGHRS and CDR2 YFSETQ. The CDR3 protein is CASSLVESPGELFF. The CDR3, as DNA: TGCGCCAGCAGCTTGGTCGAATCCCCCGGGGAGCTGTTTTTT.

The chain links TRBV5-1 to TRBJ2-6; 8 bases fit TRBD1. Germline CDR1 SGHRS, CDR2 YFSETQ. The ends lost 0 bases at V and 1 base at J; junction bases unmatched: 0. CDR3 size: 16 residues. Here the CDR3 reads CASSLDRGSGANVLTF. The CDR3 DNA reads TGCGCCAGCAGCTTGGACAGGGGGTCTGGGGCCAACGTCCTGACTTTC.

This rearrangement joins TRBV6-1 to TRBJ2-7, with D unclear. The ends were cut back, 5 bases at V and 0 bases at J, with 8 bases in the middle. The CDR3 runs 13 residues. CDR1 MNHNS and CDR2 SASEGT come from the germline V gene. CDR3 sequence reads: CASSLTSSYEQYF. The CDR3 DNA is TGTGCCAGCAGTCTTACAAGCTCCTACGAGCAGTACTTC.

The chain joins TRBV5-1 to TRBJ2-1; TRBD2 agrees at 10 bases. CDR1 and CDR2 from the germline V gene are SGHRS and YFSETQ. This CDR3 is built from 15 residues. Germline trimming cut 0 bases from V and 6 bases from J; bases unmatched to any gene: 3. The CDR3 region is CASSLGVAGGNEQFF. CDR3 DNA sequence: TGCGCCAGCAGCTTGGGAGTAGCGGGAGGCAATGAGCAGTTCTTC.

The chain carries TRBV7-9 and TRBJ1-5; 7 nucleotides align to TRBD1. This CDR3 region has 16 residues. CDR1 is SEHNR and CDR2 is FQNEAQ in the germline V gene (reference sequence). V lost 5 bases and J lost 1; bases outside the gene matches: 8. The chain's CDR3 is CASSTGAGWSNQPQHF. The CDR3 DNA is TGTGCCAGCAGCACAGGGGCCGGGTGGAGCAATCAGCCCCAGCATTTT.

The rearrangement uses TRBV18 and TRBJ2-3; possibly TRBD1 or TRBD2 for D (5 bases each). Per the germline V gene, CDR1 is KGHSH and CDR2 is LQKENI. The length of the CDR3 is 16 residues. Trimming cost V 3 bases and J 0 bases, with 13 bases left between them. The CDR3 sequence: CASSPRPGPSTDTQYF. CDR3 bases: TGTGCCAGCTCACCGCGTCCGGGGCCGAGCACAGATACGCAGTATTTT.

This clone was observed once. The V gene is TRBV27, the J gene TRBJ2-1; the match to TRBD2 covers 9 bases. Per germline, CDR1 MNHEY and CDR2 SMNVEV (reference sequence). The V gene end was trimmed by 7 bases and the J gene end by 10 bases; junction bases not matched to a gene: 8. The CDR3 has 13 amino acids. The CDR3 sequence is CASNEAGGGEQFF. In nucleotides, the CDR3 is TGTGCCAGCAACGAAGCGGGGGGCGGGGAGCAGTTCTTC.

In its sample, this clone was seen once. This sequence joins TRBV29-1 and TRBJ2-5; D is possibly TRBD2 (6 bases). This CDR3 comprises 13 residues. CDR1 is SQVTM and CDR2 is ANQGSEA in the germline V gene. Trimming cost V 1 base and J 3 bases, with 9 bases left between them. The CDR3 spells CSVEGVAEETQYF. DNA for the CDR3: TGCAGCGTTGAAGGGGTAGCGGAAGAGACCCAGTACTTC. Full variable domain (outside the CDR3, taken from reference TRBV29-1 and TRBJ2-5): SAVISQKPSRDICQRGTSLTIQCQVDSQVTMMFWYRQQPGQSLTLIATANQGSEATYESGFVIDKFPISRPNLTFSTLTVSNMSPEDSSIYLCSVEGVAEETQYFGPGTRLLVL.

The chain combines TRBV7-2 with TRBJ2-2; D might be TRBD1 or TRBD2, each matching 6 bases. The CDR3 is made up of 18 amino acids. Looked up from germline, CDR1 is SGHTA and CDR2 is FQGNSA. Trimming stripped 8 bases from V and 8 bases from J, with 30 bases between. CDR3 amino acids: CASPGGGEEFKHPGELFF. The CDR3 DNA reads TGTGCCAGCCCCGGGGGCGGGGAAGAATTTAAACACCCGGGGGAGCTGTTTTTT.

The CDR3 DNA is TGTGCCAGCAGCGACAACCAAAATACGCAGTATTTT. This codes for CASSDNQNTQYF. This chain joins TRBV9 and TRBJ2-3; D uncertain. The CDR3 totals 12 residues. Per the germline V gene, CDR1 is SGDLS and CDR2 is YYNGEE. Trimming pared 3 bases from V and 7 bases from J, leaving 9 bases between.

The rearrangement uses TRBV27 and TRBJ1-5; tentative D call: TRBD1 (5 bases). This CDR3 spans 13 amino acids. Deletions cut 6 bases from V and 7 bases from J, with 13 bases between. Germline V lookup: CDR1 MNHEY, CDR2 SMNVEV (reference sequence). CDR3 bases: TGTGCCAGCAGGCCCGGGGGAAGACAGCCCCAGCATTTT. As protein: CASRPGGRQPQHF.

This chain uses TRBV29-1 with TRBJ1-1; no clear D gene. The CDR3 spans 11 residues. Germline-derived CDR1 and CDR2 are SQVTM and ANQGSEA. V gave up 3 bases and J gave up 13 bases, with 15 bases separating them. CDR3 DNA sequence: TGCAGCGTTGAGCCGGAGGCATGGGTTTTCTTT. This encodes CSVEPEAWVFF. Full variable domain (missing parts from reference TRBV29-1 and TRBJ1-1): SAVISQKPSRDICQRGTSLTIQCQVDSQVTMMFWYRQQPGQSLTLIATANQGSEATYESGFVIDKFPISRPNLTFSTLTVSNMSPEDSSIYLCSVEPEAWVFFGQGTRLTVV.

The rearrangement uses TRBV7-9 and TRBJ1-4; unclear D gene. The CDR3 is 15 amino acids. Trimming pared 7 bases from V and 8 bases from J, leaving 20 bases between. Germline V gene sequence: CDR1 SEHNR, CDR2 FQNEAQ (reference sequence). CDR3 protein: CASTNSGLGTEKLFF. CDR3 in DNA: TGTGCCAGCACTAACTCCGGGCTCGGTACAGAAAAACTGTTTTTT.

The CDR3 nucleotides are TGTGCTAGTGGCAACGGGGGGAACTCCTACAATGAGCAGTTCTTC. This gives the protein CASGNGGNSYNEQFF. The chain combines TRBV12-5 with TRBJ2-1; 7 nucleotides match TRBD2. Per germline, CDR1 LGHNT and CDR2 FRNRAP. This CDR3 has 15 amino acids. V lost 6 bases, J lost 0 bases, and 5 bases stayed unmatched.

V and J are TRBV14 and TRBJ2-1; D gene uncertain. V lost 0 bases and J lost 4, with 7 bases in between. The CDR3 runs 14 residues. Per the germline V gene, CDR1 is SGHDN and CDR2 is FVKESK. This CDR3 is CASSQDIGYNEQFF. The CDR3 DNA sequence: TGTGCCAGCAGCCAAGATATAGGATACAATGAGCAGTTCTTC.

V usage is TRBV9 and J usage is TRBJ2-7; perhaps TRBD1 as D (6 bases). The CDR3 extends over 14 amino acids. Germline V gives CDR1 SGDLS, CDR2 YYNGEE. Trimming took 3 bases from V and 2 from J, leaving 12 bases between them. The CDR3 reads CASSASTGPYEQYF. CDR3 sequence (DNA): TGTGCCAGCAGCGCGTCGACAGGACCCTACGAGCAGTACTTC. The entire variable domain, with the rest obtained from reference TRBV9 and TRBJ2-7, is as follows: DSGVTQTPKHLITATGQRVTLRCSPRSGDLSVYWYQQSLDQGLQFLIQYYNGEERAKGNILERFSAQQFPDLHSELNLSSLELGDSALYFCASSASTGPYEQYFGPGTRLTVT.

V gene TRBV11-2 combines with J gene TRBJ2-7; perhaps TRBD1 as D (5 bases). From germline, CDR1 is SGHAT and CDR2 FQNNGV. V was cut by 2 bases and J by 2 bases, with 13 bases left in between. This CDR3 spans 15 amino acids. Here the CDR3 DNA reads TGTGCCAGCAGCTTAAGCAGGGAAAGCCCCTACGAGCAGTACTTC. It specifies CASSLSRESPYEQYF. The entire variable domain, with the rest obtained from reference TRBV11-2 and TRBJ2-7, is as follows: EAGVAQSPRYKIIEKRQSVAFWCNPISGHATLYWYQQILGQGPKLLIQFQNNGVVDDSQLPKDRFSAERLKGVDSTLKIQPAKLEDSAVYLCASSLSRESPYEQYFGPGTRLTVT.

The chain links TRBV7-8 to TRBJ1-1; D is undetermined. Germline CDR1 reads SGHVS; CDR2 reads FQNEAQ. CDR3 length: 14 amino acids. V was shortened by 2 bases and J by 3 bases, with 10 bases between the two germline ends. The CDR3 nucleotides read TGTGCCAGCAGCTTATATCCAGGAGACACTGAAGCTTTCTTT. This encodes CASSLYPGDTEAFF. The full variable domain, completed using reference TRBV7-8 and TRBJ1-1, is GAGVSQSPRYKVAKRGQDVALRCDPISGHVSLFWYQQALGQGPEFLTYFQNEAQLDKSGLPSDRFFAERPEGSVSTLKIQRTQQEDSAVYLCASSLYPGDTEAFFGQGTRLTVV.